This T cell receptor (beta chain) derives from a study of cytotoxic CD8 clonotypes in ibrutinib-treated CLL. In this sample, this clone turned up a few times. The data were produced by immunoSEQ multiplex PCR, yet TCRdb's version contains in-frame clones alone and is incomplete. This sample has roughly 300,000 clones, with 70% to 80% found just once. Germline V CDR1 and CDR2: MNHEY, SVGAGI. The ends were cut back, 2 bases at V and 3 bases at J, with 11 bases in the middle. This CDR3 comprises 14 residues. The clonotype comes from a human donor with chronic lymphocytic leukemia. V usage is TRBV6-5 and J usage is TRBJ2-7, with D perhaps TRBD1 (6 bases). The sequencing here drew on PBMCs, taken at disease progression, from a patient treated with ibrutinib. The CDR3 DNA follows: TGTGCCAGCAGTTACCAAGGACAGTTCTACGAGCAGTACTTC. It is translated as CASSYQGQFYEQYF.